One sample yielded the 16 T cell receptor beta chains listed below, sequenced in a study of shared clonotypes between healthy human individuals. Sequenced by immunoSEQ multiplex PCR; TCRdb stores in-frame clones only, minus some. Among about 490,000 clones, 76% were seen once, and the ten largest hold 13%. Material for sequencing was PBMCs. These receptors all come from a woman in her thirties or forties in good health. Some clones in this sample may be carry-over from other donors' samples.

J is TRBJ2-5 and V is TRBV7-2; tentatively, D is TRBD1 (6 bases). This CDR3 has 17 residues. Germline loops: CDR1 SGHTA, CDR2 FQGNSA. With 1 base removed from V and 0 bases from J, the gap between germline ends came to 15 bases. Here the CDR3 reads CASSLGVVRGYQETQYF. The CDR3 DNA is TGTGCCAGCAGCTTAGGGGTTGTGAGGGGGTACCAAGAGACCCAGTACTTC.

The CDR3 sequence: CASSPGLAPGGQYF. CDR3 DNA sequence: TGTGCCAGCTCACCGGGACTAGCACCGGGAGGGCAGTATTTT. The chain carries TRBV10-3 and TRBJ2-3, with 9 bases matching TRBD2. Germline values: CDR1 ENHRY, CDR2 SYGVKD. The V segment lost 10 bases and the J segment 11 bases; nucleotides outside the gene matches: 16. There are 14 residues in the CDR3.

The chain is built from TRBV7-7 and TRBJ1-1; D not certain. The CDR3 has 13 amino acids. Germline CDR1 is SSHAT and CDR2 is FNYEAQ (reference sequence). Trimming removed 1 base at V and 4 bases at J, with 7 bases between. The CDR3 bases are TGTGCCAGCAGCTTAGGGTTTGGCACTGAAGCTTTCTTT. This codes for CASSLGFGTEAFF.

The CDR3 nucleotides are TGTGCCAGCAGCTTGGACACGTACAATGAGCAGTTCTTC. Protein sequence: CASSLDTYNEQFF. The V gene is TRBV11-2, the J gene TRBJ2-1; D is possibly TRBD1 (5 bases). This CDR3 spans 13 amino acids. Germline CDR1 SGHAT, CDR2 FQNNGV. Trimming stripped 3 bases from V and 4 bases from J, with 7 bases between.

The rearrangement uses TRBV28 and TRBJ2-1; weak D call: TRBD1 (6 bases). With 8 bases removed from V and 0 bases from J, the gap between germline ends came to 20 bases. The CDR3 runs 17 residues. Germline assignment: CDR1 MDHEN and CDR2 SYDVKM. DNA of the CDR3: TGTGCCAGCGGGACCCCGGGACACCGTTTCTCCTACAATGAGCAGTTCTTC. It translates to CASGTPGHRFSYNEQFF.

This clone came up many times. The CDR3, as DNA: TGTGCCAGCTCACCGTCAGGAACTAACTATGGCTACACCTTC. Residues: CASSPSGTNYGYTF. The rearrangement joins TRBV18 to TRBJ1-2, with D hard to call. The CDR3 sequence is 14 residues long. The germline V and J ends were trimmed by 3 bases and 0 bases, with 8 bases remaining between them. Germline-derived CDR1 and CDR2 are KGHSH and LQKENI.

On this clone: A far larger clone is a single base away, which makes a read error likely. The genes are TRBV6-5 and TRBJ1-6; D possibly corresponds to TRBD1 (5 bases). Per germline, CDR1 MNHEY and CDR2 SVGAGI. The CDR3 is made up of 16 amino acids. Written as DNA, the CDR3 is TGTGCCAGCAGTTACGGGGGTGGGATCCATAATCCACCCCTCCACTTT. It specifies CASSYGGGIHNPPLHF.

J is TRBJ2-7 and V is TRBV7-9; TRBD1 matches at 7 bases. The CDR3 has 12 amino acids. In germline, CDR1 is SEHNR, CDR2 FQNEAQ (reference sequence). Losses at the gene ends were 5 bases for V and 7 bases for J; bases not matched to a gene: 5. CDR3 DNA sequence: TGTGCCAGCAGCCCCCAGGGGGATGAGCAGTACTTC. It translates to CASSPQGDEQYF.

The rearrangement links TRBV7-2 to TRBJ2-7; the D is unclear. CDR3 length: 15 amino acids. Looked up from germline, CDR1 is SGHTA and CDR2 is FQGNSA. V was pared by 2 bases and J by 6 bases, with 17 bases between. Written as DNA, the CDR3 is TGTGCCAGCAGCTTATTGCCCCCCGGTTCGTCCGAGCAGTACTTC. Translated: CASSLLPPGSSEQYF.

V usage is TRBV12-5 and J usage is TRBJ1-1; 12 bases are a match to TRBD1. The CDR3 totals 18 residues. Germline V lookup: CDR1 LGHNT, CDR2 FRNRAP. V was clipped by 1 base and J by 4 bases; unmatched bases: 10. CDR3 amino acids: CASGLGPGQGAVGTEAFF. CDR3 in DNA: TGTGCTAGTGGTTTGGGACCGGGACAGGGGGCCGTAGGCACTGAAGCTTTCTTT.

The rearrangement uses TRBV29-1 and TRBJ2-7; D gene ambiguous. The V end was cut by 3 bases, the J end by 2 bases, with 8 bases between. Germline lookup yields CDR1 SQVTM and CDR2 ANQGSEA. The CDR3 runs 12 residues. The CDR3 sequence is CSVDPGAYEQYF. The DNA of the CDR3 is TGCAGCGTTGATCCAGGAGCCTACGAGCAGTACTTC.

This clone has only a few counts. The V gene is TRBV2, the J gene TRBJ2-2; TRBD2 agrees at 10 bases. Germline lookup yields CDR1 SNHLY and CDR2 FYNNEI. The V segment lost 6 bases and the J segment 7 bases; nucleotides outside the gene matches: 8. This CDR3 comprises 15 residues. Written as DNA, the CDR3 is TGTGCCAGCAGCGGAGCGGGAGGGCCGGGCGGGGAGCTGTTTTTT. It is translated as CASSGAGGPGGELFF.

CDR3 sequence (DNA): TGTGCCAGCAGCTTAAATGTGGAAAACATTCAGTACTTC. It codes for CASSLNVENIQYF. The chain employs TRBV11-2 and TRBJ2-4; no firm D call. The CDR3 runs to 13 residues. From germline, CDR1 is SGHAT and CDR2 FQNNGV. V was shortened by 2 bases and J by 5 bases, with 7 bases between the two germline ends.

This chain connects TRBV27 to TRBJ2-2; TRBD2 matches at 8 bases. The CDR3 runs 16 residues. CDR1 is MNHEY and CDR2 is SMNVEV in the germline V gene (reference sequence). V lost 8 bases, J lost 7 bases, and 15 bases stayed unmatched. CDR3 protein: CASAPSGGLTHGELFF. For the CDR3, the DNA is TGTGCCAGCGCCCCGTCGGGGGGGCTAACTCACGGGGAGCTGTTTTTT.

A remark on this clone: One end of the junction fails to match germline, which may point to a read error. The CDR3 nucleotides are TGTGCCGGCAGTTTTAGAGCGGGAGGGCCCGACACAGATACGCAGTATTTT. This translates into CAGSFRAGGPDTDTQYF. This chain joins TRBV27 and TRBJ2-3; 10 bases match TRBD2. The CDR3 is 17 amino acids. Per the germline V gene, CDR1 is MNHEY and CDR2 is SMNVEV (reference sequence).

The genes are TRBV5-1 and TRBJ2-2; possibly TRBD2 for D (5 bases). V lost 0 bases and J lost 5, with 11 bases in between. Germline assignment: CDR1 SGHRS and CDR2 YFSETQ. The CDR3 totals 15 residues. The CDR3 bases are TGCGCCAGCAGCTTGGGGAGTGGGGAGACCGGGGAGCTGTTTTTT. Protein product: CASSLGSGETGELFF.